What follows are 19 T cell receptor beta chains derived from one specimen sequenced in a study of tumor and adjacent non-tumor tissue in lung cancer. No cell sorting was done before RNA was extracted from the tissue. More than 3 cm separated this lung sample from the edge of the tumor. A modified ARM-PCR protocol with three rounds of nested PCR amplified TCRbeta. MiXCR, run by TCRdb on the multiplex PCR reads, gives a single entry per CDR3 protein. This table holds about 60,000 distinct CDR3 sequences, roughly 60% found once. The sequenced material came from distant non-tumor lung tissue. The origin of the receptors is a man aged 65 to 79 with non-small cell lung cancer.

The CDR3 protein is CASSLVTGGLNEKLFF. In DNA, the CDR3 is TGTGCCAGCAGTTTGGTGACAGGGGGTCTTAATGAAAAACTGTTTTTT. The rearrangement links TRBV28 to TRBJ1-4; 9 bases agree with TRBD1. Losses at the gene ends were 3 bases for V and 4 bases for J; bases not matched to a gene: 6. Germline V gene data show CDR1 as MDHEN and CDR2 as SYDVKM. The CDR3 has 16 residues.

This clonotype has only one observation. An end of the junction does not agree with germline; a read error may underlie this. The chain uses TRBV11-2 and TRBJ2-1; D remains ambiguous. The CDR3 runs to 13 residues. CDR1 and CDR2 from the germline V gene are SGHAT and FQNNGV. The CDR3 DNA reads TGTGCCAGTAGCTTGGATTCCCCCAATGAGCAGTTCTTC. Protein product: CASSLDSPNEQFF.

V and J are TRBV11-2 and TRBJ2-1, with D hard to call. CDR1 and CDR2 from the germline V gene are SGHAT and FQNNGV. The CDR3 loop spans 12 amino acids. This CDR3 is CVSSPDYNEQFF. The CDR3 nucleotides are TGTGTCAGTAGCCCAGACTACAATGAGCAGTTCTTC.

This clonotype has only one observation. This chain connects TRBV12-3 or TRBV12-4 to TRBJ2-6, with no clear D. The CDR3 spans 16 residues. V lost 2 bases, J lost 5 bases, and 13 bases lay in between. For the CDR3, the DNA is TGTGCCAGCAGTTTAACCCTTCCGGCTTGGGCCAACGTCCTGACTTTC. Its translation is CASSLTLPAWANVLTF.

With respect to this clonotype: This may be a read error: a much more frequent sequence differs by one nucleotide. The chain employs TRBV30 and TRBJ2-7; D unclear. V was shortened by 7 bases and J by 1 base, with 8 bases between the two germline ends. The V gene's germline CDR1 is GTSNPN and CDR2 SVGIG (reference sequence). This CDR3 spans 11 amino acids. CDR3 bases: TGTGCCTTTGGTGGGTCCTACGAGCAGTACTTC. As protein: CAFGGSYEQYF.

About this clonotype itself: Lacking the conserved final phenylalanine or tryptophan, this CDR3 likely reflects a read error. The chain carries TRBV6-1 and TRBJ2-6; D might be TRBD1 (5 bases). The CDR3 is made up of 16 amino acids. Deletions cut 4 bases from V and 4 bases from J, with 14 bases between. Germline V lookup: CDR1 MNHNS, CDR2 SASEGT. The CDR3 spells CASSAEDISGANVLTI. DNA for the CDR3: TGTGCCAGCAGTGCCGAGGACATCTCAGGGGCCAACGTCCTGACTATC.

Concerning this clonotype itself: A much larger clone differs by one base, so this may be a read error. The chain couples TRBV6-1 to TRBJ2-5; D is perhaps TRBD1 or TRBD2 (5 bases each). This CDR3 comprises 17 residues. Germline V gene data show CDR1 as MNHNS and CDR2 as SASEGT. The CDR3 sequence: CASSERGLIGNQETRYF. As DNA, the CDR3 is TGTGCCAGCAGTGAGAGGGGCCTAATAGGGAACCAAGAGACCCGGTACTTC.

This clonotype appeared a few times. A much larger clone differs by one base, so this may be a read error. The genes are TRBV5-1 and TRBJ2-7; maybe TRBD1 (5 bases). This CDR3 comprises 15 residues. V was trimmed by 0 bases and J by 4 bases, leaving 14 bases between them. Germline loops: CDR1 SGHRS, CDR2 YFSETQ. The CDR3 region has the DNA TGCGCCAGCAGCTTGGGAACCTGGGGCCGTTACGAGCAGTACTTC. Amino acid sequence: CASSLGTWGRYEQYF.

The V and J genes are TRBV11-3 and TRBJ2-4; D uncertain. The germline V gene encodes CDR1 SGHNT and CDR2 YENEEA. The CDR3 runs 16 residues. Trimming took 6 bases from V and 2 from J, leaving 17 bases between them. The CDR3 sequence: CASRLNIGNSKNIQYF. CDR3 sequence (DNA): TGTGCCAGCAGGTTGAACATTGGTAATTCCAAAAACATTCAGTACTTC.

There are a few counts of this clonotype. The chain joins TRBV21-1 to TRBJ2-5; whether TRBD2, the table's D call, matches the DNA was not checked. TRBV21-1 is designated a pseudogene. The CDR3 covers 21 residues. The CDR3 coding sequence is TGTGCCAGCAGCCGGACGGAAACCGGGACTAGCGGGGGGCAAGCTCAAGAGACCCAGTACTTC. Translated: CASSRTETGTSGGQAQETQYF.

The sample holds a few counts of this clonotype. The J gene is TRBJ2-7, the V gene TRBV11-1; 9 nucleotides agree with TRBD2. Looked up from germline, CDR1 is SGHAT and CDR2 is FQDESV (reference sequence). The V gene end was trimmed by 0 bases and the J gene end by 13 bases; junction bases not matched to a gene: 16. There are 16 residues in the CDR3. The CDR3 bases are TGTGCCAGCAGCTTAGCGCGACTAGCGGACTCCTTCGAGCCTTACTTC. Translation: CASSLARLADSFEPYF.

Worth noting for this clonotype: Compared with germline, one end of the junction differs, possibly owing to a read error. This sequence joins TRBV6-5 and TRBJ2-6, with TRBD1 matching over 12 bases. Germline V gene sequence: CDR1 MNHEY, CDR2 SVGAGI. The CDR3 runs to 19 residues. DNA for the CDR3: TGTACCAGCACCCATCAACCGGGACAGGGGGCTGGAGGGGCCAACGTCCTGACTTTC. It encodes CTSTHQPGQGAGGANVLTF.

The rearrangement links TRBV29-1 to TRBJ2-2, with 13 bases identical to TRBD2. Trimming took 6 bases from V and 2 from J; bases not matched to a gene: 6. The CDR3 has 16 amino acids. The germline V gene has CDR1 SQVTM and CDR2 ANQGSEA. CDR3 in DNA: TGCAGCGTCCAAACTAGCGGGAGGGCCAACACCGGGGAGCTGTTTTTT. This sequence encodes CSVQTSGRANTGELFF.

With respect to this clonotype: Likely a read error: the CDR3 ends without its conserved phenylalanine or tryptophan. The rearrangement joins TRBV5-5 to TRBJ1-4; D gene unclear. The V gene lost 2 bases and the J gene lost 5 bases, with 7 bases spanning the gap. CDR3 size: 13 residues. Germline V lookup: CDR1 SGHKS, CDR2 YYEKEE (reference sequence). CDR3 residues: CASSFGRNEKLFS. The DNA of the CDR3 is TGTGCCAGCAGCTTCGGCCGGAATGAAAAACTGTTTTCT.

This clonotype was seen at least ten times. The rearrangement uses TRBV4-1 and TRBJ1-1; TRBD1 matches 7 bases. J gave up 6 bases and V 4 bases, and 2 bases lay outside the gene matches. This CDR3 comprises 12 residues. CDR1 MGHRA and CDR2 YSYEKL come from the germline V gene. The CDR3 here is CASSPGTAEAFF. Here the CDR3 DNA reads TGCGCCAGCAGCCCCGGGACAGCTGAAGCTTTCTTT.

In its sample, this clonotype was seen many times. The chain carries TRBV20-1 and TRBJ2-1, with unresolved D. The CDR3 loop spans 13 amino acids. Trimming left V 0 bases short and J 8 bases short, with 11 bases between. Germline V CDR1 and CDR2: DFQATT, SNEGSKA (reference sequence). The CDR3 here is CSARDFTIDEQFF. CDR3 coding DNA: TGCAGTGCTAGAGATTTCACGATCGATGAGCAGTTCTTC.

On this clonotype itself: At one of its ends the junction is not consistent with the germline gene, which may arise from a read error. The V call is TRBV11-2, the J call TRBJ2-1; 8 bases agree with TRBD1. The CDR3 contains 16 residues. Per the germline V gene, CDR1 is SGHAT and CDR2 is FQNNGV. CDR3: CASSLRAGGWSSERFF. The CDR3 DNA is TGTGCCAGCAGCTTACGCGCAGGGGGCTGGAGCAGTGAGCGGTTCTTC.

This clonotype was counted at least ten times. V gene TRBV6-4 combines with J gene TRBJ2-7; 11 nucleotides match TRBD2. The CDR3 sequence is 15 residues long. Losses at the gene ends were 5 bases for V and 0 bases for J; bases not matched to a gene: 3. Germline-derived CDR1 and CDR2 are MRHNA and SNTAGT. This CDR3 reads CASSQLAGDSYEQYF. The DNA of the CDR3 is TGTGCCAGCAGTCAACTAGCGGGGGACTCCTACGAGCAGTACTTC.

In the case of this clonotype: One end of the junction does not line up with germline, which may come from a read error. The chain uses TRBV10-3 and TRBJ2-1; TRBD1 agrees at 8 bases. Germline assignment: CDR1 ENHRY and CDR2 SYGVKD. CDR3 length: 13 amino acids. CDR3 region: CAISESGTGQTIF. In nucleotides, the CDR3 is TGTGCCATCAGCGAGTCGGGGACAGGCCAGACTATCTTC.